This record looks at one T cell receptor (beta chain) sequence and its context. The CDR3 has 15 residues. Trimming took 1 base from V and 5 from J; bases not matched to a gene: 7. Germline-derived CDR1 and CDR2 are SGHDT and YYEEEE. The sample comes from a study of blood T cell repertoires in COVID-19. Study context: PBMCs, B-cell-depleted T cells, or T cells were the source of the cDNA or gDNA that made up the material.

The repertoire was sequenced with immunoSEQ multiplex PCR; TCRdb's copy has only in-frame clones and lacks some. The data show fewer than 600,000 clones, roughly 87% seen once. Enrolled during active infection, Seattle patients were then followed longitudinally. The receptor was isolated from a man between 18 and 29 years old with COVID-19, enrolled during active disease. Sequenced: peripheral blood. The rearrangement joins TRBV5-6 to TRBJ2-5; 8 bases are shared with TRBD1. The CDR3 sequence is CASSLYQGAGETQYF. The DNA for the CDR3 is TGTGCCAGCAGCTTGTATCAGGGGGCGGGGGAGACCCAGTACTTC.